This T cell receptor (beta chain) was sequenced in a study of blood T cell repertoires in COVID-19. Study-wide context: Spain, Italy and the United States supplied samples that represented acute and convalescent COVID-19. T cells, B-cell-depleted T cells, or PBMCs supplied cDNA or gDNA.

The V and J ends lost 4 bases and 2 bases, in that order; junction bases with no gene match: 7. In germline, CDR1 is KGHDR, CDR2 SFDVKD. The CDR3 runs to 15 residues. Original handling: Amplification from reference gene primers served as the basis for estimated nucleated cell counts. TCRdb's copy holds only in-frame clones and misses some; the assay was immunoSEQ multiplex PCR. For V, J and clone size, that table is used; D and trimming come from the DNA. The table lists approximately 88,000 clones, around three quarters of them singletons. This TCR came from a man aged 50 or older who had recovered from COVID-19. Sequenced sample: peripheral blood. This rearrangement joins TRBV24-1 to TRBJ2-7; 7 nucleotides agree with TRBD1. The CDR3 nucleotides read TGTGCCACCAGTGACCCCGGACAGGCCCCCTACGAGCAGTACTTC. It codes for CATSDPGQAPYEQYF.